These 15 T cell receptor beta chains were sequenced from one sample in a study of neoadjuvant anti-PD-1 for oral cavity cancer. The assay was immunoSEQ multiplex PCR, and TCRdb's table has in-frame clones only and misses some. This sample has over 5,500 clones, with less than 85% found just once. The input for sequencing was PBMCs, taken before nivolumab (anti-PD-1) treatment. The receptor set was obtained from a person aged 35-79 years with oral cavity squamous cell carcinoma.

The chain is built from TRBV7-2 and TRBJ1-2, with D perhaps TRBD1 (5 bases). The CDR3 covers 16 residues. Trimming removed 2 bases at V and 5 bases at J, with 18 bases between. In germline, CDR1 is SGHTA, CDR2 FQGNSA. The CDR3 here is CASSLRSGHGAYGYTF. In nucleotides, the CDR3 is TGTGCCAGCAGCTTACGTTCTGGACACGGAGCTTATGGCTACACCTTC.

V and J are TRBV5-1 and TRBJ2-1, with unresolved D. Trimming removed 3 bases from V and 6 bases from J, with 4 bases in between. The CDR3 sequence is 11 residues long. The germline CDR1 and CDR2 sequences are SGHRS and YFSETQ. The CDR3 sequence is CASSSGNEQFF. For the CDR3, the DNA is TGCGCCAGCAGCTCAGGCAATGAGCAGTTCTTC.

This clone was seen a single time. This rearrangement joins TRBV4-2 to TRBJ2-7; tentatively, D is TRBD2 (6 bases). In germline, CDR1 is LGHNA, CDR2 YNFKEQ. The CDR3 loop spans 17 amino acids. V was pared by 0 bases and J by 0 bases, with 15 bases between. CDR3 nucleotides: TGTGCCAGCAGCCAAGAGTGGGACTTACCATACTCCTACGAGCAGTACTTC. Translated, it gives CASSQEWDLPYSYEQYF.

The CDR3: CASSIYRTGNTIYF. The CDR3 DNA is TGTGCCAGTAGTATCTACAGGACTGGAAACACCATATATTTT. The V gene is TRBV19, the J gene TRBJ1-3, with D perhaps matching TRBD1 (5 bases). CDR1 and CDR2 (germline): LNHDA, SQIVND (reference sequence). Trimming removed 3 bases from V and 2 bases from J, with 8 bases in between. The CDR3 totals 14 residues. The full variable domain, with the rest looked up from reference TRBV19 and TRBJ1-3, is DGGITQSPKYLFRKEGQNVTLSCEQNLNHDAMYWYRQDPGQGLRLIYYSQIVNDFQKGDIAEGYSVSREKKESFPLTVTSAQKNPTAFYLCASSIYRTGNTIYFGEGSWLTVV.

The genes are TRBV2 and TRBJ2-7, with 7 bases that match TRBD2. The CDR3 extends over 14 amino acids. With V trimmed by 8 bases and J by 7 bases, 14 bases remained unmatched. Germline lookup yields CDR1 SNHLY and CDR2 FYNNEI. The CDR3 loop reads CASLRTRGLGEQYF. CDR3 DNA sequence: TGTGCCAGCCTCCGGACTAGAGGGCTCGGAGAGCAGTACTTC.

The DNA for the CDR3 is TGTGCCAGCAGGGAGTCTTACAGTCTGTGGGAGCTGTTTTTT. It yields the protein CASRESYSLWELFF. The genes are TRBV2 and TRBJ2-2, with D unclear. This CDR3 has 14 residues. Germline V gene sequence: CDR1 SNHLY, CDR2 FYNNEI. V was pared by 6 bases and J by 9 bases, with 17 bases between.

The chain recombines TRBV9 with TRBJ2-2; D may be TRBD1 (6 bases). The CDR3 runs 16 residues. Germline-derived CDR1 and CDR2 are SGDLS and YYNGEE. The ends were cut back, 0 bases at V and 5 bases at J, with 14 bases in the middle. The CDR3, as DNA: TGTGCCAGCAGCGTAGGTGGGGGCGCGCGGACCGGGGAGCTGTTTTTT. Translating it yields CASSVGGGARTGELFF.

The chain recombines TRBV28 with TRBJ1-2, with D possibly being TRBD1 (6 bases). Per germline, CDR1 MDHEN and CDR2 SYDVKM. The CDR3 is 14 amino acids. Between the trimmed V and J ends, which lost 4 bases and 2 bases, there was a span of 11 bases. The CDR3 nucleotides read TGTGCCAGCAGTTGGCCAGGGGAGAACTATGGCTACACCTTC. Translating gives CASSWPGENYGYTF.

V is TRBV6-1 and J is TRBJ1-1; 7 bases are shared with TRBD1. The ends lost 9 bases at V and 3 bases at J; junction bases unmatched: 7. Per the germline V gene, CDR1 is MNHNS and CDR2 is SASEGT. The CDR3 has 13 residues. CDR3 residues: CASSPQGYTEAFF. In nucleotides, the CDR3 is TGTGCCAGTTCACCACAGGGGTACACTGAAGCTTTCTTT.

This chain joins TRBV5-1 and TRBJ1-4; D is ambiguous. In germline, CDR1 is SGHRS, CDR2 YFSETQ. V was cut by 0 bases and J by 5 bases, with 11 bases left in between. The CDR3 runs to 15 residues. CDR3 nucleotides: TGCGCCAGCAGCTTGGAAGATCCGCAGAATGAAAAACTGTTTTTT. Protein: CASSLEDPQNEKLFF.

This chain uses TRBV29-1 with TRBJ1-2; D not resolved. This CDR3 is 12 amino acids long. CDR1 and CDR2 (germline): SQVTM, ANQGSEA. V lost 0 bases and J 5 bases, leaving 7 bases between the germline ends. CDR3 sequence reads: CSVEDSIYGYTF. The CDR3 DNA reads as TGCAGCGTTGAAGACAGCATTTATGGCTACACCTTC.

The J gene is TRBJ2-2, the V gene TRBV4-2; 9 nucleotides agree with TRBD2. Trimming took 3 bases from V and 0 from J; bases not matched to a gene: 8. The CDR3 covers 18 residues. The germline V gene has CDR1 LGHNA and CDR2 YNFKEQ. The CDR3 here is CASSHQLAGATNTGELFF. CDR3 DNA: TGTGCCAGCAGCCACCAATTAGCGGGGGCCACGAACACCGGGGAGCTGTTTTTT.

This rearrangement joins TRBV6-1 to TRBJ2-7; 11 bases agree with TRBD1. The CDR3 spans 14 residues. The germline CDR1 and CDR2 sequences are MNHNS and SASEGT. The V segment lost 6 bases and the J segment 6 bases; nucleotides outside the gene matches: 7. The CDR3 region is CASRIPGQGGEQYF. The DNA for the CDR3 is TGTGCCAGCAGGATACCGGGACAGGGGGGCGAGCAGTACTTC.

The V and J genes are TRBV4-1 and TRBJ1-4; 9 nucleotides match TRBD1. V lost 3 bases to trimming and J lost 3 bases; unmatched junction nucleotides: 17. There are 20 residues in the CDR3. CDR1 MGHRA and CDR2 YSYEKL come from the germline V gene. The CDR3 DNA reads TGCGCCAGCAGCCATAAGACAGGGGGGAGGTTTTTGGCCTCTAATGAAAAACTGTTTTTT. This sequence encodes CASSHKTGGRFLASNEKLFF.

The chain carries TRBV5-1 and TRBJ1-1; D gene unclear. The length of the CDR3 is 14 residues. Germline-derived CDR1 and CDR2 are SGHRS and YFSETQ. Trimming left V 4 bases short and J 1 base short, with 11 bases between. The CDR3 DNA is TGCGCCAGCAGCACGGGCGAGGGGAACACTGAAGCTTTCTTT. Translating it yields CASSTGEGNTEAFF.